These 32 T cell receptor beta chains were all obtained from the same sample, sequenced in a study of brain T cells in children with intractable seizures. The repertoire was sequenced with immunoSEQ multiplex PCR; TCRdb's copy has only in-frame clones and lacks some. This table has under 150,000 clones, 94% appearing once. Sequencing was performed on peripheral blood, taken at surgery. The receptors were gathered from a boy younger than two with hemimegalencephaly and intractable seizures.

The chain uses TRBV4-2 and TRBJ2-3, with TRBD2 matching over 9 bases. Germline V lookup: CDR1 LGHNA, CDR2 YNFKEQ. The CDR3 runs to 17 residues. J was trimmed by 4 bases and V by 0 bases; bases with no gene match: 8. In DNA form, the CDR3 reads TGTGCCAGCAGCCAAGAAGGGCTAGCGGGATCGGCAGATACGCAGTATTTT. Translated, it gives CASSQEGLAGSADTQYF.

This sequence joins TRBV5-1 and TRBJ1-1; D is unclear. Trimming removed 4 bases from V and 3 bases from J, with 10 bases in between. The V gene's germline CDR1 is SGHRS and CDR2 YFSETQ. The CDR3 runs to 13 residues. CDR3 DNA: TGCGCCAGCAGCCCCCGGGAGCACACTGAAGCTTTCTTT. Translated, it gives CASSPREHTEAFF.

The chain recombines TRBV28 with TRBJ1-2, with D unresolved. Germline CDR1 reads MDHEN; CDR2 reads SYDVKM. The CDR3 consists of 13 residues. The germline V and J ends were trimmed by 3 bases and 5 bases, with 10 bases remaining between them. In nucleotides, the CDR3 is TGTGCCAGCAGTTTGCCAGGTTCATATGGCTACACCTTC. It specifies CASSLPGSYGYTF.

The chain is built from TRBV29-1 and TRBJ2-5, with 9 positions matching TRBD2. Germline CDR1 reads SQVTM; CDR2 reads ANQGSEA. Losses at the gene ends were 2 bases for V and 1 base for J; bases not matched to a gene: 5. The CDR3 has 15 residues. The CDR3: CSVELYSGSQETQYF. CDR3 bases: TGCAGCGTTGAACTATATAGCGGGAGCCAAGAGACCCAGTACTTC.

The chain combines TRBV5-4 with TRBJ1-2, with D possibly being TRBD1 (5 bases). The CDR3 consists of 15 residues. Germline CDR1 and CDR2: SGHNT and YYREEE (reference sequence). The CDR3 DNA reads TGTGCGACCAGGGTGGGGAGCTGGGGGAACTATGGCTACACCTTC. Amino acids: CATRVGSWGNYGYTF.

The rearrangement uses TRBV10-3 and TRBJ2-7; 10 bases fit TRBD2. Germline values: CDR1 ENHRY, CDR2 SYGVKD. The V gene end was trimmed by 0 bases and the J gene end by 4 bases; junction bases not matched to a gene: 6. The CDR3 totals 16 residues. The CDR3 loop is CAISESVAGGPYEQYF. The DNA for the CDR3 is TGTGCCATCAGTGAGTCAGTAGCGGGAGGCCCTTACGAGCAGTACTTC.

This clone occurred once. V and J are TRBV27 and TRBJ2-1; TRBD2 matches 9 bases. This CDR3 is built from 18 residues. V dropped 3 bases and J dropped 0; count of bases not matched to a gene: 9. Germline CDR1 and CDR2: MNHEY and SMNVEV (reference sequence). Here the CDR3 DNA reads TGTGCCAGCAGTTTTCGGACTAGCGCGACGAGCTCCTACAATGAGCAGTTCTTC. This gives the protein CASSFRTSATSSYNEQFF.

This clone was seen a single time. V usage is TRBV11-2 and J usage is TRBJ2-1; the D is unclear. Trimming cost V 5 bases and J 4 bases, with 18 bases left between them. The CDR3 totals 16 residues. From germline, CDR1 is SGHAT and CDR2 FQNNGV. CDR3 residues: CASSTRSREKYNEQFF. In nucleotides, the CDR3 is TGTGCCAGCAGCACCCGTTCAAGGGAAAAATACAATGAGCAGTTCTTC.

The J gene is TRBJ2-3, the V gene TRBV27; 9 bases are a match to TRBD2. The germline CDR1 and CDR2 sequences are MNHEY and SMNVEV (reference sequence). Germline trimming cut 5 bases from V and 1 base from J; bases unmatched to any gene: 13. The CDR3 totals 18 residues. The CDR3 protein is CASSHHSGGHLRTDTQYF. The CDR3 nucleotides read TGTGCCAGCAGTCACCATAGCGGGGGCCACCTACGCACAGATACGCAGTATTTT.

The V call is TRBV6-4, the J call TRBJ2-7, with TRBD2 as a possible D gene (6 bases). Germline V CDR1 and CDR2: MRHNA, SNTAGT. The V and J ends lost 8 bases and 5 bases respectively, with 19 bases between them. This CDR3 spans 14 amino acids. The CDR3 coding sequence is TGTGCCAGCTTCCCGGGAGTTCCGTCCGACGAGCAGTACTTC. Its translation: CASFPGVPSDEQYF.

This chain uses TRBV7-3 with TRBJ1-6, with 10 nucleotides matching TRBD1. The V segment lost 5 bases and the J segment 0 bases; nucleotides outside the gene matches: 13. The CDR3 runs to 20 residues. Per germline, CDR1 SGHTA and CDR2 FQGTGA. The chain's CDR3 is CASSLYGTGAGSSYNSPLHF. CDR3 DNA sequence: TGTGCCAGCAGCCTATACGGGACAGGGGCCGGTAGCTCCTATAATTCACCCCTCCACTTT.

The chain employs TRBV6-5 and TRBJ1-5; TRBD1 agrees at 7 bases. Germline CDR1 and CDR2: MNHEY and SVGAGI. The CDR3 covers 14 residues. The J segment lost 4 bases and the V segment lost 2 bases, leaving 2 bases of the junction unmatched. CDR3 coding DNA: TGTGCCAGCAGTTACGCGACAGGGAATCAGCCCCAGCATTTT. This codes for CASSYATGNQPQHF.

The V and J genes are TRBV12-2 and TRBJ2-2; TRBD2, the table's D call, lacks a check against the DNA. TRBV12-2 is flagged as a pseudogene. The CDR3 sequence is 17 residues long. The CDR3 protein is CASRGGGLAGVPGELFF. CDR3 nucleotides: TGTGCAAGTCGCGGAGGGGGGCTAGCGGGAGTCCCCGGGGAGCTGTTTTTT.

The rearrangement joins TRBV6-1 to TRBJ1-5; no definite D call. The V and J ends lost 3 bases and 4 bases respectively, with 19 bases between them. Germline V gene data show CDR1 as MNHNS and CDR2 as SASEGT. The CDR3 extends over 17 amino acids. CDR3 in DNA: TGTGCCAGCAGTGACGTACTAGGACGGACCCTTAATCAGCCCCAGCATTTT. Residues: CASSDVLGRTLNQPQHF.

The DNA for the CDR3 is TGCAGCGTGCCTACAGGGACCGGGGAGCTGTTTTTT. This translates into CSVPTGTGELFF. This chain connects TRBV29-1 to TRBJ2-2; D is perhaps TRBD1 (6 bases). The CDR3 covers 12 residues. V was trimmed by 6 bases and J by 5 bases, leaving 10 bases between them. Per germline, CDR1 SQVTM and CDR2 ANQGSEA.

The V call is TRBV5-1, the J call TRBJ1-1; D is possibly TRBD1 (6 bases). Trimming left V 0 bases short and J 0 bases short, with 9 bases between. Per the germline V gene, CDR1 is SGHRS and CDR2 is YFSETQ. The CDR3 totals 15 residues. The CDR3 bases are TGCGCCAGCAGCTTGGCTGGGGGCTTGAACACTGAAGCTTTCTTT. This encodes CASSLAGGLNTEAFF.

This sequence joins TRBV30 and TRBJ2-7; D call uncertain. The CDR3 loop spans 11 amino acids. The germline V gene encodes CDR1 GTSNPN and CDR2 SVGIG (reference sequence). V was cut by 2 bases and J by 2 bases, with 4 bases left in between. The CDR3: CAWSSPYEQYF. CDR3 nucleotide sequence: TGTGCCTGGAGTAGTCCCTACGAGCAGTACTTC.

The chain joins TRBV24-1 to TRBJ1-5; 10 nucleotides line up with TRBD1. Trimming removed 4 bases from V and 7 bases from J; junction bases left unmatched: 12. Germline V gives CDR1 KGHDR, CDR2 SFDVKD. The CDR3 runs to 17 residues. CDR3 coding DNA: TGTGCCACCAGTGAGGACGACAGGGGGCGTGCGGGGCAGCCCCAGCATTTT. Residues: CATSEDDRGRAGQPQHF.

CDR3 sequence: CASRVDYGYTF. CDR3 nucleotide sequence: TGTGCCAGCAGGGTTGACTATGGCTACACCTTC. V usage is TRBV28 and J usage is TRBJ1-2; D unresolved. Germline V lookup: CDR1 MDHEN, CDR2 SYDVKM. Trimming stripped 6 bases from V and 3 bases from J, with 5 bases between. The CDR3 length is 11 residues.

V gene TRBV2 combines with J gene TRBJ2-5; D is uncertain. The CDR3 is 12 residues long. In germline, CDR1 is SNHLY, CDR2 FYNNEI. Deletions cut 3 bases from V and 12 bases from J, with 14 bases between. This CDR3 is CASSDNVSRKYF. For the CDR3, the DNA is TGTGCCAGCAGTGATAATGTGAGCCGCAAGTACTTC.

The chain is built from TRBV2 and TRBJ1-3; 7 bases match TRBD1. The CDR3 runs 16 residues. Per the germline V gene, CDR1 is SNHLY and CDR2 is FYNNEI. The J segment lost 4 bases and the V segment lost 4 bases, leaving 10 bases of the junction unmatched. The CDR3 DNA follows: TGTGCCAGCAGTGGGGACAGACAATTGGGGGGAAACACCATATATTTT. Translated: CASSGDRQLGGNTIYF.

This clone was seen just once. This CDR3 reads CASSLRTLTTDTQYF. The CDR3 region has the DNA TGCGCCAGCAGCCTCCGGACGTTGACCACAGATACGCAGTATTTT. The chain couples TRBV4-1 to TRBJ2-3; D gene ambiguous. Trimming left V 4 bases short and J 2 bases short, with 13 bases between. This CDR3 spans 15 amino acids. Germline lookup yields CDR1 MGHRA and CDR2 YSYEKL.

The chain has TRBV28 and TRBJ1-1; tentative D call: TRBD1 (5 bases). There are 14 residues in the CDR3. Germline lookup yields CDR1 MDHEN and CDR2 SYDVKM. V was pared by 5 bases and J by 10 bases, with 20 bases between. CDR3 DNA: TGTGCCAGCAGTGATCCGGGACCCCCCACCGGAGCTTTCTTT. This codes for CASSDPGPPTGAFF.

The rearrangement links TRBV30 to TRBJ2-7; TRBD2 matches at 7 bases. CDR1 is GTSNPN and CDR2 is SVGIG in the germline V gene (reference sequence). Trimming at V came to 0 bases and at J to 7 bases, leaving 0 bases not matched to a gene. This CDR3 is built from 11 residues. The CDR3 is CAWSVGGEQYF. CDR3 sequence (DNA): TGTGCCTGGAGTGTGGGAGGGGAGCAGTACTTC.

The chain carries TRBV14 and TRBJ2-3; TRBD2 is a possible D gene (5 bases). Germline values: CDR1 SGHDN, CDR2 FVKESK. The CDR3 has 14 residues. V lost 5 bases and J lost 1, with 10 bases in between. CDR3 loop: CASSALGGTDTQYF. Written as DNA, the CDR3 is TGTGCCAGCAGCGCCTTGGGAGGCACAGATACGCAGTATTTT.

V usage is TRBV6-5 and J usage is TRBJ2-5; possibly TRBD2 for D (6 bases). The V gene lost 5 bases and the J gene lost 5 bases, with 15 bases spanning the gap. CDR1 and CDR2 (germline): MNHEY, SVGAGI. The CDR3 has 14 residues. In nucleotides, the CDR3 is TGTGCCAGCAGTCGACTAGGATTTGGGGAGACCCAGTACTTC. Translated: CASSRLGFGETQYF.

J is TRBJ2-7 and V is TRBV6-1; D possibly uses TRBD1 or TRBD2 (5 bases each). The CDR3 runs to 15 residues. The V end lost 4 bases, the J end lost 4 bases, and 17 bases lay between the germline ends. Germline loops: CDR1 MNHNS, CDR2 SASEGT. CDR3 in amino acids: CASSVARTLRYEQYF. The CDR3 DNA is TGTGCCAGCAGTGTAGCGAGGACACTTCGGTACGAGCAGTACTTC.

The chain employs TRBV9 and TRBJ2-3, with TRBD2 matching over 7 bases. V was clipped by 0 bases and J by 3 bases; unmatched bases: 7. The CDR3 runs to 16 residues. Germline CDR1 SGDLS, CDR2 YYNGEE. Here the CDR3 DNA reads TGTGCCAGCAGCGTAGATTCCGCGGGAGTAACAGATACGCAGTATTTT. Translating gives CASSVDSAGVTDTQYF.

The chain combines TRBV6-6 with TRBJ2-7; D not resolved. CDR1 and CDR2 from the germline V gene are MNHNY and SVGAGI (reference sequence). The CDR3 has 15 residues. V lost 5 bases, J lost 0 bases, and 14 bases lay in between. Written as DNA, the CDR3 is TGTGCCAGCAGTGGACGCGGCCCGACCTCCTACGAGCAGTACTTC. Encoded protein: CASSGRGPTSYEQYF.

In nucleotides, the CDR3 is TGTGCCAGCAGCGTAGTGCGGGAGGGAGGCGAGCAGTACTTC. Translation: CASSVVREGGEQYF. The chain is built from TRBV9 and TRBJ2-7; 9 bases line up with TRBD2. CDR3 length: 14 residues. Germline CDR1 reads SGDLS; CDR2 reads YYNGEE. Trimming cost V 0 bases and J 6 bases; bases outside gene matches: 4.

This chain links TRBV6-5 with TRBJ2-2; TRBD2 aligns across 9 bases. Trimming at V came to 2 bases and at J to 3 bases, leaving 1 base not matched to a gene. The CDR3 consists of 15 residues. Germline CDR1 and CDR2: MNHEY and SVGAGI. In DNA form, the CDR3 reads TGTGCCAGCAGTTACGGGACTAGCTACACCGGGGAGCTGTTTTTT. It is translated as CASSYGTSYTGELFF.

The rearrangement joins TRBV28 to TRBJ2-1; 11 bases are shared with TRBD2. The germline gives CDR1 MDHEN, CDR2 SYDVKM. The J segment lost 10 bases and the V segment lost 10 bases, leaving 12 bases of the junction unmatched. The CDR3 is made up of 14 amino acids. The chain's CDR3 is CATRRLAGSGEQFF. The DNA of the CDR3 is TGTGCCACCCGGCGACTAGCGGGATCTGGCGAGCAGTTCTTC. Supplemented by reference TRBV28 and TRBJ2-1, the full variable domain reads DVKVTQSSRYLVKRTGEKVFLECVQDMDHENMFWYRQDPGLGLRLIYFSYDVKMKEKGDIPEGYSVSREKKERFSLILESASTNQTSMYLCATRRLAGSGEQFFGPGTRLTVL.